What follows is one T cell receptor beta chain and its context. This sample was taken from a study of shared clonotypes between healthy human individuals. The CDR3 has 14 residues. V was shortened by 7 bases and J by 0 bases, with 12 bases between the two germline ends. Germline-derived CDR1 and CDR2 are MDHEN and SYDVKM. The table came from immunoSEQ multiplex PCR; TCRdb's copy has only in-frame clones and leaves some out. The top ten clones hold about 0.41% of a sample with over 2 million clones, about 90% of them seen once. This sequence joins TRBV28 and TRBJ1-1; D gene uncertain. The TCR comes from a man aged 18-30 years in good health. Some clones in this sample may be carry-over from other donors' samples. The sample comprised naive CD4+ T cells from PBMCs. Subset meaning: CD45RA+ positively selected. CDR3 sequence reads: CASIRGLLNTEAFF. The CDR3 DNA is TGTGCCAGCATAAGAGGGCTTTTGAACACTGAAGCTTTCTTT.